Presented here are 5 T cell receptor beta chains from one specimen sequenced in a study of blood T cell repertoires in COVID-19. Profiling relied on immunoSEQ multiplex PCR, and the TCRdb table lists in-frame clones only, not all of them. The sample records 45,000 to 60,000 clones, 89% being singletons. The sample consisted of peripheral blood. Receptors were obtained from a man aged 55 to 69 with acute or convalescent COVID-19.

The rearrangement uses TRBV4-2 and TRBJ1-4; TRBD1 matches at 7 bases. The CDR3 has 16 amino acids. J was trimmed by 8 bases and V by 4 bases; bases with no gene match: 13. CDR1 is LGHNA, CDR2 YNFKEQ, per germline. The CDR3 is CASSRNHRGGEEKLFF. The CDR3 DNA is TGTGCCAGCAGCCGAAACCACAGGGGCGGAGAGGAAAAACTGTTTTTT.

The chain links TRBV18 to TRBJ1-4; the match to TRBD1 covers 7 bases. The CDR3 is 18 amino acids. Germline lookup yields CDR1 KGHSH and CDR2 LQKENI. The J segment lost 5 bases and the V segment lost 4 bases, leaving 16 bases of the junction unmatched. In nucleotides, the CDR3 is TGTGCCAGCTCACTGGCGTGGGGGAACAGGGGCCAAAATGAAAAACTGTTTTTT. It yields the protein CASSLAWGNRGQNEKLFF. Using reference TRBV18 and TRBJ1-4 for the parts outside the CDR3, the full variable domain is NAGVMQNPRHLVRRRGQEARLRCSPMKGHSHVYWYRQLPEEGLKFMVYLQKENIIDESGMPKERFSAEFPKEGPSILRIQQVVRGDSAAYFCASSLAWGNRGQNEKLFFGSGTQLSVL.

The chain recombines TRBV6-2 or TRBV6-3 with TRBJ1-4, with D uncertain. Per the germline V gene, CDR1 is MNHEY and CDR2 is SVGEGT. The CDR3 sequence is 14 residues long. Deletions cut 2 bases from V and 5 bases from J, with 9 bases between. The CDR3 region is CASSYRSSNEKLFF. CDR3 coding DNA: TGTGCCAGCAGTTACAGGAGCTCAAATGAAAAACTGTTTTTT.

V gene TRBV7-8 combines with J gene TRBJ2-7, with D possibly TRBD2 on 6 matching bases. The CDR3 totals 16 residues. V lost 1 base to trimming and J lost 7 bases, with 20 bases between them. The germline gives CDR1 SGHVS, CDR2 FQNEAQ. The CDR3 protein is CASSLGPGLLRQEQYF. The CDR3 region has the DNA TGTGCCAGCAGCTTAGGCCCGGGACTTCTTCGTCAGGAGCAGTACTTC. Full variable domain (outside the CDR3, taken from reference TRBV7-8 and TRBJ2-7): GAGVSQSPRYKVAKRGQDVALRCDPISGHVSLFWYQQALGQGPEFLTYFQNEAQLDKSGLPSDRFFAERPEGSVSTLKIQRTQQEDSAVYLCASSLGPGLLRQEQYFGPGTRLTVT.

The rearrangement uses TRBV5-4 and TRBJ1-5; D is unclear. This CDR3 is built from 13 residues. Trimming cost V 4 bases and J 0 bases, with 5 bases left between them. The germline gives CDR1 SGHNT, CDR2 YYREEE (reference sequence). CDR3 sequence reads: CASSLDSNQPQHF. CDR3 DNA: TGTGCCAGCAGCCTAGATAGCAATCAGCCCCAGCATTTT.